Here is one TCR beta chain with its context. The data were obtained in a study of blood T cell repertoires in COVID-19. Overall study context: Samples came from the United States, Italy and Spain, spanning acute and convalescent COVID-19. Nucleic acid was either cDNA or gDNA, and it came from T cells, B-cell-depleted T cells, or PBMCs.

CDR1 and CDR2 (germline): SGHDT, YYEEEE. V lost 1 base to trimming and J lost 9 bases; unmatched junction nucleotides: 7. This CDR3 comprises 14 residues. In the source study's methods: Nucleated cell counts were estimated from reference gene primer amplification. Here immunoSEQ multiplex PCR was the method, and the copy in TCRdb shows in-frame clones only, minus some. V, J and clone size are those of that table, while D and trimming were read from the DNA. The repertoire holds about 58,000 clones, around 89% seen once, with roughly an eighth in the top ten. The sequence was obtained from a woman aged 55-69 years with active COVID-19. The sample taken for sequencing was peripheral blood. The chain couples TRBV5-6 to TRBJ2-7, with 10 positions matching TRBD2. The CDR3 reads CASSLSGGAPMQYF. Written as DNA, the CDR3 is TGTGCCAGCAGCTTGAGCGGGGGGGCCCCGATGCAGTACTTC. The full variable domain, rest sourced from reference TRBV5-6 and TRBJ2-7, is DAGVTQSPTHLIKTRGQQVTLRCSPKSGHDTVSWYQQALGQGPQFIFQYYEEEERQRGNFPDRFSGHQFPNYSSELNVNALLLGDSALYLCASSLSGGAPMQYFGPGTRLTVT.